A selection of T cell receptor beta chains follows, all from one sample in a study of blood T cell repertoires in COVID-19. This table comes from immunoSEQ multiplex PCR, and its TCRdb copy is limited to in-frame clones, with some not included. The repertoire includes tens of thousands of clones, roughly nine tenths of them detected once, and about 9.8% sits in the top ten. Sequenced input: peripheral blood. The receptors derive from a human donor in a cohort sampled during active COVID-19. The CDR3 runs from the conserved cysteine through the conserved F or W. The order of the fields is CDR3 protein, J gene, V gene.

CASSQRGGGTGELFF	TRBJ2-2	TRBV4-1
CASSPRGLNNEQFF	TRBJ2-1	TRBV5-6
CASSLDRGQGHYEQYF	TRBJ2-7	TRBV5-8
CASAGTSGYNEQFF	TRBJ2-1	TRBV9
CASSFWTGGYEQYF	TRBJ2-7	TRBV28
CASSSLAPATSGSGYEQYF	TRBJ2-7	TRBV7-9
CASSIKGGSSYNEQFF	TRBJ2-1	TRBV19
CASSLGGGGKAFF	TRBJ1-1	TRBV7-2
CATSDTYTDTQYF	TRBJ2-3	TRBV24-1
CASTRSEGNGYTF	TRBJ1-2	TRBV6-5
CASRNRGKNIQYF	TRBJ2-4	TRBV6-5
CASSLGQGQGYTF	TRBJ1-2	TRBV7-2
CSARGPTTTTNEKLFF	TRBJ1-4	TRBV20-1
CASRDAGTRGYEQYF	TRBJ2-7	TRBV12-2
CASSPGLAGGGETQYF	TRBJ2-5	TRBV7-6
CASSLAVNTEAFF	TRBJ1-1	TRBV5-1
CASSFSREVTEAFF	TRBJ1-1	TRBV7-9
CASSLELEQYF	TRBJ2-7	TRBV5-6
CASSRSPREGSYEQYF	TRBJ2-7	TRBV5-1
CASSLVGSEREQYF	TRBJ2-7	TRBV5-4
CASSPQGPTNQPQHF	TRBJ1-5	TRBV6-2/TRBV6-3
CASSQELVTYNEQFF	TRBJ2-1	TRBV3-1/TRBV3-2
CASSLGGAVQETQYF	TRBJ2-5	TRBV9
CASSSGGGTGELFF	TRBJ2-2	TRBV5-1
CASSQVGSGVAIADTQYF	TRBJ2-3	TRBV4-3
CASSPRTGDNSPLHF	TRBJ1-6	TRBV5-1
CASSLGGNYNEQFF	TRBJ2-1	TRBV28
CASSPTGVGYNEQFF	TRBJ2-1	TRBV18
CASSPGGQSSPLHF	TRBJ1-6	TRBV6-5
CASSFLAGSSYNEQFF	TRBJ2-1	TRBV7-3
CASSVAAGAGTDTQYF	TRBJ2-3	TRBV9
CASSSVQGAGGYTF	TRBJ1-2	TRBV27
CASSLWGTTSTDTQYF	TRBJ2-3	TRBV7-8
CASSEARADTQYF	TRBJ2-3	TRBV6-1
CASSKGTGVLGASGRYPSYNEQFF	TRBJ2-1	TRBV21-1
CASSFSLLGTGGTDTQYF	TRBJ2-3	TRBV5-4
CASSVSGGSQETQYF	TRBJ2-5	TRBV9
CASSLGYGGGGEQYF	TRBJ2-7	TRBV5-1
CASSHEGLAGAETQYF	TRBJ2-5	TRBV4-1
CSVAPDRGVFADTQYF	TRBJ2-3	TRBV29-1
CASSHGGVRGTDTQYF	TRBJ2-3	TRBV7-3
CASSFRTGRVKQYF	TRBJ2-7	TRBV6-2/TRBV6-3
CSAVLAGQQFF	TRBJ2-1	TRBV29-1
CASSLDRGAEAFF	TRBJ1-1	TRBV4-3
CASSQGLGGETQYF	TRBJ2-5	TRBV4-3
CATSDRQGTNQPQHF	TRBJ1-5	TRBV24-1
CASSSGFGGTDTQYF	TRBJ2-3	TRBV6-2/TRBV6-3